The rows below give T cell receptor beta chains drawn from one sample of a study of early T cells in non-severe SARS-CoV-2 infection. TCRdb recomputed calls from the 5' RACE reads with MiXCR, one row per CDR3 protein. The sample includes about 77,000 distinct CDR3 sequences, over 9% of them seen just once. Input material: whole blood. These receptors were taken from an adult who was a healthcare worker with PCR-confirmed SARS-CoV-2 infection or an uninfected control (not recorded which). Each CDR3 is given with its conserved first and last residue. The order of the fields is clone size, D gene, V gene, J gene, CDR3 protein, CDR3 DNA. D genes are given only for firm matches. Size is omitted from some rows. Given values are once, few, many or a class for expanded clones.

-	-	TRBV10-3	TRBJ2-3	CATRGTRDTQYF	TGTGCCACCAGGGGGACTAGGGATACGCAGTATTTT
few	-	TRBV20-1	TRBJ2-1	CSASDGTYNEQFF	TGCAGTGCTAGTGACGGCACCTACAATGAGCAGTTCTTC
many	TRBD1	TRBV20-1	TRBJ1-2	CSARGNNYGYTF	TGCAGTGCCAGGGGGAATAACTATGGCTACACCTTC
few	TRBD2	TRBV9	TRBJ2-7	CASSVGGRAPYEQYF	TGTGCCAGCAGCGTAGGGGGGAGGGCCCCTTACGAGCAGTACTTC
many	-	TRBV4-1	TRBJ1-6	CASSQDGSIPGPDSPLHF	TGCGCCAGCAGCCAAGACGGGTCCATTCCTGGCCCTGATTCACCCCTCCACTTT
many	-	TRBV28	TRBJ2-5	CASSWRLGKTQYF	TGTGCCAGCAGTTGGAGGTTAGGAAAGACCCAGTACTTC
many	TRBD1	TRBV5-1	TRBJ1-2	CASSLEGGAGGYTF	TGCGCCAGCAGCTTGGAAGGGGGCGCAGGTGGCTACACCTTC
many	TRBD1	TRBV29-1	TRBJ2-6	CSVGGQTQLGANVLTF	TGCAGCGTTGGGGGACAGACCCAGTTGGGGGCCAACGTCCTGACTTTC
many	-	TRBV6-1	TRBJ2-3	CASMGRGLTDTQYF	TGTGCCAGCATGGGACGGGGTCTCACAGATACGCAGTATTTT
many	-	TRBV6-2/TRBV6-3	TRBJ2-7	CASGQIYEQYF	TGTGCCAGCGGGCAGATCTACGAGCAGTACTTC
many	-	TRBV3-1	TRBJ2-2	CASSQAGSTGELFF	TGTGCCAGCAGCCAAGCAGGTTCCACCGGGGAGCTGTTTTTT
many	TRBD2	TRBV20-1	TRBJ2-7	CSASRWVAGTLSEQYF	TGCAGTGCTAGCCGGTGGGTAGCGGGAACCCTCTCCGAGCAGTACTTC
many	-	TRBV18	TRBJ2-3	CASSPPGGGNTQYF	TGTGCCAGCTCACCACCGGGAGGAGGGAATACGCAGTATTTT
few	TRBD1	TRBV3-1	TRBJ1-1	CASSRTGDAAFF	TGTGCCAGCAGCCGGACAGGGGATGCGGCTTTCTTT